Included here is one T cell receptor (beta chain) sequence, with context. The antigen is not known. The CDR3 is made up of 13 amino acids. The V segment lost 8 bases and the J segment 5 bases; nucleotides outside the gene matches: 3. The germline V gene has CDR1 SNHLY and CDR2 FYNNEI. Assay used: immunoSEQ multiplex PCR; TCRdb lists only in-frame clones, some missing. The sample lists fewer than 1.4 million clones; around 78% were seen once. This sample is drawn from a study of shared clonotypes between healthy human individuals. Regarding the study as a whole: The low donor count limited represented genetic and exposure-history diversity.

The source of this sequence is a man aged 18 to 29 in good health. Some clones in this sample may be carry-over from other donors' samples. The V call is TRBV2, the J call TRBJ1-5; 10 bases match TRBD1. The sample was memory CD4+ T cells from PBMCs. Subset of the sample: CD45RA-negative fraction. CDR3 bases: TGTGCCAGCGGAGGGACAGGGGATCAGCCCCAGCATTTT. Amino acids: CASGGTGDQPQHF.